The rows below give T cell receptor beta chains drawn from one sample of a study of preoperative IRX-2 immunotherapy in early breast cancer. Only in-frame clones appear in the TCRdb table, and some are missing; sequencing was by immunoSEQ multiplex PCR. Altogether roughly 25,000 clones are present, 80% to 90% being singletons, with the ten largest covering approximately 9%. Here the sequenced sample was tumor tissue, taken after IRX-2 immunotherapy. These receptor sequences come from a human donor with breast cancer. CDR3s include the opening cysteine and the closing phenylalanine or tryptophan. A D gene is named only where the DNA matches it firmly. Clone size is stated in some rows and not others, as once, few, many or a class when expanded.

V	D	J	size	CDR3	DNA
TRBV19	TRBD1	TRBJ1-2	once	CASSMGQRIGYGYTF	TGTGCCAGTAGTATGGGACAGCGAATTGGCTATGGCTACACCTTC
TRBV6-5	.	TRBJ2-1	few	CASRQEGNNEQFF	TGTGCCAGCAGACAAGAGGGAAACAATGAGCAGTTCTTC
TRBV21-1	.	TRBJ1-4	few	CASSPKVPRAPTNEKLFF	TGTGCCAGCTCCCCGAAGGTTCCCAGGGCCCCAACTAATGAAAAACTGTTTTTT
TRBV6-6	TRBD1	TRBJ1-2	.	CASSPGQNYGYTF	TGTGCCAGCAGCCCGGGACAGAACTATGGCTACACCTTC
TRBV18	.	TRBJ1-4	.	CASSPGGANEKLFF	TGTGCCAGCTCACCAGGAGGGGCTAATGAAAAACTGTTTTTT
TRBV25-1	TRBD2	TRBJ2-5	.	CASSGGGETQYF	TGTGCCAGCAGTGGCGGGGGAGAGACCCAGTACTTC
TRBV5-6	.	TRBJ2-1	.	CASSFLALLGNEQFF	TGTGCCAGCAGCTTTCTAGCGCTCCTCGGCAATGAGCAGTTCTTC
TRBV6-1	TRBD2	TRBJ2-2	.	CASSNSGGGSGELFF	TGTGCCAGCAGTAATAGCGGGGGGGGTAGCGGGGAGCTGTTTTTT
TRBV7-2	.	TRBJ1-6	.	CASSLEPRGSSYNSPLHF	TGTGCCAGCAGCTTAGAACCGCGGGGGAGCTCCTATAATTCACCCCTCCACTTT
TRBV19	TRBD2	TRBJ2-5	.	CASSTDRLGLAGEGDKQTQYF	TGTGCCAGTAGTACGGACAGGCTAGGACTAGCGGGAGAGGGGGACAAACAGACCCAGTACTTC
TRBV7-9	.	TRBJ1-2	.	CASSKGPF	TGTGCCAGCAGCAAGGGCCCCTTC
TRBV10-3	.	TRBJ1-2	.	CAIRGERNYGYTF	TGTGCCATCAGGGGGGAGAGAAACTATGGCTACACCTTC
TRBV7-2	.	TRBJ1-2	.	CASSLGQIVGYGYTF	TGTGCCAGCAGCTTAGGTCAGATTGTTGGCTATGGCTACACCTTC
TRBV12-5	.	TRBJ2-3	.	CASGLAVVDTQYF	TGTGCTAGTGGTTTGGCGGTGGTAGATACGCAGTATTTT
TRBV30	.	TRBJ2-2	few	CAWRERGRLNTGELFF	TGTGCCTGGAGAGAAAGGGGACGGTTGAACACCGGGGAGCTGTTTTTT
TRBV7-2	.	TRBJ2-2	.	CASSLRTFRDAANTGELFF	TGTGCCAGCAGCCTGCGTACCTTTAGGGACGCCGCGAACACCGGGGAGCTGTTTTTT
TRBV28	TRBD1	TRBJ2-7	.	CASRADRVKQYF	TGTGCCAGCAGAGCCGACAGGGTGAAGCAGTACTTC
TRBV5-1	.	TRBJ2-2	.	CASSLNRDVTGELFF	TGCGCCAGCAGCTTGAACAGGGACGTTACCGGGGAGCTGTTTTTT
TRBV5-1	TRBD1	TRBJ1-1	few	CASSDDFRTGDGTEAFF	TGCGCCAGCAGTGATGATTTTCGGACAGGGGACGGAACTGAAGCTTTCTTT
TRBV2	TRBD2	TRBJ2-7	.	CASSVPGLAPGEQYF	TGTGCCAGCAGCGTTCCGGGACTAGCCCCTGGGGAGCAGTACTTC
TRBV19	.	TRBJ1-1	.	CASSPFTGLNTEAFF	TGTGCCAGTAGTCCGTTTACGGGATTGAACACTGAAGCTTTCTTT
TRBV15	.	TRBJ1-4	.	CATGLSDWNEKLFF	TGTGCCACGGGTCTGAGTGACTGGAATGAAAAACTGTTTTTT
TRBV7-9	.	TRBJ2-1	.	CASSRNRGATSSYNEQFF	TGTGCCAGCAGCCGAAATCGGGGTGCCACTAGCTCCTACAATGAGCAGTTCTTC
TRBV6-5	.	TRBJ2-1	.	CASSYSRQYNEQFF	TGTGCCAGCAGTTACTCCAGACAGTACAATGAGCAGTTCTTC
TRBV6-5	.	TRBJ2-4	.	CASRSENIQYF	TGTGCCAGCAGATCAGAAAACATTCAGTACTTC
TRBV19	TRBD1	TRBJ1-2	.	CASSSESGQEDGYTF	TGTGCCAGTAGTTCTGAGTCGGGACAGGAGGATGGCTACACCTTC
TRBV9	.	TRBJ1-6	.	CASSADRYNSPLHF	TGTGCCAGCAGCGCGGACCGATATAATTCACCCCTCCACTTT
TRBV18	.	TRBJ2-1	.	CASSPQGAKEQFF	TGTGCCAGCTCACCACAGGGAGCCAAGGAGCAGTTCTTC
TRBV19	.	TRBJ1-4	.	CASRRWETNEKLFF	TGTGCCAGTAGGCGTTGGGAGACTAATGAAAAACTGTTTTTT
TRBV2	.	TRBJ1-2	.	CASSLVYGYTF	TGTGCCAGCAGTCTAGTTTATGGCTACACCTTC
TRBV6-5	.	TRBJ1-6	.	CASSYTLNSPLHF	TGTGCCAGCAGTTACACGTTAAATTCACCCCTCCACTTT
TRBV11-2	.	TRBJ1-5	.	CASSLGTRPANQPQHF	TGTGCCAGCAGCTTAGGCACAAGGCCGGCTAATCAGCCCCAGCATTTT
TRBV5-4	TRBD2	TRBJ2-1	.	CASSLLAGGNEQFF	TGTGCCAGCAGCTTACTAGCGGGGGGGAATGAGCAGTTCTTC
TRBV5-4	.	TRBJ2-7	.	CASSSSGMPYEQYF	TGTGCCAGCAGCTCCTCGGGGATGCCCTACGAGCAGTACTTC
TRBV5-4	TRBD2	TRBJ2-5	.	CASSQGLAGGPSRKETQYF	TGTGCCAGCAGCCAAGGACTAGCGGGAGGGCCGTCTCGCAAAGAGACCCAGTACTTC
TRBV7-2	.	TRBJ2-3	.	CASSSGLYTDTQYF	TGTGCCAGCAGCTCTGGACTCTACACAGATACGCAGTATTTT
TRBV5-1	TRBD1	TRBJ2-7	.	CASSLRDRVSYEQYF	TGCGCCAGCAGCCTCCGGGACAGGGTTAGCTACGAGCAGTACTTC
TRBV11-2	.	TRBJ1-1	once	CASSLEQTGNTEAFF	TGTGCCAGCAGCTTAGAGCAAACAGGGAACACTGAAGCTTTCTTT
TRBV30	.	TRBJ1-6	.	CAWNPSVHHNSPLHF	TGTGCCTGGAACCCGTCTGTTCACCATAATTCACCCCTCCACTTT
TRBV5-1	TRBD1	TRBJ1-1	.	CASSPGQPGQGPFF	TGCGCCAGCAGTCCAGGCCAACCGGGACAGGGACCTTTCTTT
TRBV23-1	.	TRBJ1-2	.	CASSQRSQYGYTF	TGCGCCAGCAGCCAACGGTCCCAGTATGGCTACACCTTC
TRBV29-1	TRBD1	TRBJ1-2	once	CSASGTGYGYTF	TGCAGCGCCTCCGGGACAGGTTATGGCTACACCTTC
TRBV7-9	.	TRBJ1-6	.	CASSVILPASGVNSPLHF	TGTGCCAGCAGCGTAATTTTACCAGCCTCGGGCGTTAATTCACCCCTCCACTTT
TRBV19	.	TRBJ2-7	.	CASSYRDPLSSYEQYF	TGTGCCAGTAGTTATAGGGACCCCCTGAGCTCCTACGAGCAGTACTTC
TRBV27	.	TRBJ2-7	.	CASSLSGLGNEQYF	TGTGCCAGCAGTTTATCGGGCCTTGGGAACGAGCAGTACTTC
TRBV7-9	.	TRBJ2-1	.	CASSQGTNNEQFF	TGTGCCAGCAGCCAGGGGACGAACAATGAGCAGTTCTTC
TRBV19	TRBD1	TRBJ2-5	.	CASSIDPGQGKTQYF	TGTGCCAGTAGTATAGATCCCGGACAGGGAAAGACCCAGTACTTC
TRBV5-1	TRBD1	TRBJ1-2	.	CASSLSTGQVDRGYTF	TGCGCCAGCAGCTTGAGTACCGGACAGGTTGATAGGGGCTACACCTTC
TRBV7-9	TRBD1	TRBJ1-5	.	CASSLAWDRGTNQPQHF	TGTGCCAGCAGCTTAGCCTGGGACAGGGGGACTAATCAGCCCCAGCATTTT
TRBV18	.	TRBJ1-2	.	CASSLPTESYGYTF	TGTGCCAGCTCACTACCGACTGAATCCTATGGCTACACCTTC
TRBV11-2	.	TRBJ1-1	once	CASRGGTEAFF	TGTGCCAGCAGGGGGGGAACTGAAGCTTTCTTT
TRBV7-2	TRBD1	TRBJ1-1	.	CASSLAGTGDEAFF	TGTGCCAGCAGCTTAGCGGGGACAGGGGATGAAGCTTTCTTT
TRBV5-1	.	TRBJ1-2	few	CASSLEIASYGYTF	TGCGCCAGCAGCTTGGAAATTGCATCTTATGGCTACACCTTC